The 19 T cell receptor beta chains below come from one sample, sequenced in a study of vaccination effects on CD4 cells after COVID-19. These TCRs are of unknown antigen specificity. Antigen-specific CD4+ T cells expanded by the ViraFEST assay with viral peptide pools were then sequenced. Isolating CD4+ T cells followed more than eight days of culture. Every participant took two doses of the BNT162b2 or mRNA-1273 vaccine. Measured with immunoSEQ multiplex PCR; TCRdb has only the in-frame clones, and not every one. The repertoire holds tens of thousands of clones, with over 80% as singletons. Sequenced here: CD4+ T cells from PBMCs cultured with SARS-CoV-2 spike peptides, sampled after COVID-19 vaccination. Source of these receptors: a human donor who received a COVID-19 vaccine. Some clones in this sample may be carry-over from other donors' samples.

As concerns this clone: The same CDR3 arises from other DNA sequences in this sample as well. CDR3 amino acids: CATSDPRGSGNTIYF. The CDR3 nucleotides are TGTGCCACCAGTGATCCACGCGGATCTGGAAACACCATATATTTT. This chain uses TRBV24-1 with TRBJ1-3, with D uncertain. The CDR3 runs 15 residues. The germline V gene has CDR1 KGHDR and CDR2 SFDVKD. Trimming took off 3 bases at V and 1 base at J, with 9 bases between the two ends.

This chain connects TRBV28 to TRBJ1-2; maybe TRBD1 (6 bases). The germline V and J ends were trimmed by 6 bases and 8 bases, with 19 bases remaining between them. This CDR3 is 14 amino acids long. Germline CDR1 MDHEN, CDR2 SYDVKM. CDR3 nucleotides: TGTGCCAGCAGACTACCTTCGGGGGCTTTGGGCTACACCTTC. It codes for CASRLPSGALGYTF.

The chain couples TRBV5-6 to TRBJ1-1; D is unresolved. The CDR3 has 14 amino acids. Trimming removed 1 base at V and 3 bases at J, with 10 bases between. CDR1 and CDR2 from the germline V gene are SGHDT and YYEEEE. CDR3 in amino acids: CASSLKQMYTEAFF. The CDR3 DNA follows: TGTGCCAGCAGCTTGAAACAGATGTACACTGAAGCTTTCTTT.

The sample holds one count of this clone. The J gene is TRBJ2-5, the V gene TRBV2, with D possibly TRBD1 on 6 matching bases. V shed 4 bases and J shed 2 bases, with 11 bases lying between them. In germline, CDR1 is SNHLY, CDR2 FYNNEI. This CDR3 contains 14 residues. In DNA form, the CDR3 reads TGTGCCAGCAGTGTCCAGGGGTGGCAAGAGACCCAGTACTTC. It yields the protein CASSVQGWQETQYF.

There are a few counts of this clone. The V and J genes are TRBV5-1 and TRBJ2-7; D gene ambiguous. The V gene lost 2 bases and the J gene lost 3 bases, with 0 bases spanning the gap. Germline CDR1 reads SGHRS; CDR2 reads YFSETQ. The CDR3 extends over 10 amino acids. The CDR3 DNA is TGCGCCAGCAGCTTCTACGAGCAGTACGTC. Its translation: CASSFYEQYV.

The chain employs TRBV6-6 and TRBJ2-2; 10 nucleotides match TRBD2. J lost 6 bases, V lost 5 bases, and 6 bases had no gene match. The germline V gene has CDR1 MNHNY and CDR2 SVGAGI (reference sequence). The CDR3 is 15 residues long. For the CDR3, the DNA is TGTGCCAGCAGTAGAGCGGGGGGGAAAGCCGGGGAGCTGTTTTTT. Amino acid sequence: CASSRAGGKAGELFF.

The chain joins TRBV15 to TRBJ1-4; D unresolved. The ends were cut back, 7 bases at V and 1 base at J, with 13 bases in the middle. The CDR3 has 15 residues. Germline V gene sequence: CDR1 LNHNV, CDR2 YYDKDF (reference sequence). CDR3 bases: TGTGCCACCACCTCAAGGAGGGTAACTAATGAAAAACTGTTTTTT. This translates into CATTSRRVTNEKLFF.

The chain joins TRBV3-1 (or the pseudogene TRBV3-2) to TRBJ2-5; D unclear. Germline lookup yields CDR1 LGHDT and CDR2 YNNKEL (reference sequence). The CDR3 length is 11 residues. Trimming took off 3 bases at V and 7 bases at J, with 6 bases between the two ends. DNA of the CDR3: TGTGCCAGCAGCCAGGCTAGGACCCAGTACTTC. Protein: CASSQARTQYF.

The chain links TRBV7-2 to TRBJ2-1, with 10 nucleotides matching TRBD2. The junction had 3 bases not matched to a gene; V was cut back by 0 bases and J by 4 bases. The V gene's germline CDR1 is SGHTA and CDR2 FQGNSA. This CDR3 comprises 16 residues. CDR3 coding DNA: TGTGCCAGCAGCTTAGCGCTAGCGGGGGCATACAATGAGCAGTTCTTC. Its translation is CASSLALAGAYNEQFF.

This chain links TRBV9 with TRBJ2-7; unclear D gene. CDR3 length: 13 amino acids. The germline V gene has CDR1 SGDLS and CDR2 YYNGEE. Trimming removed 2 bases from V and 3 bases from J, with 9 bases in between. CDR3 coding DNA: TGTGCCAGCAGCGTGGTTGGTGGCTACGAGCAGTACGTC. This gives the protein CASSVVGGYEQYV.

The chain joins TRBV19 to TRBJ1-4; D might be TRBD1 (6 bases). Looked up from germline, CDR1 is LNHDA and CDR2 is SQIVND (reference sequence). V was clipped by 7 bases and J by 8 bases, with 20 bases between them. This CDR3 comprises 15 residues. The CDR3 bases are TGTGCCAGTATCCAACGTGGGGGCGGTCTCGAAAAACTGTTTTTT. This translates into CASIQRGGGLEKLFF. Supplemented by reference TRBV19 and TRBJ1-4, the full variable domain reads DGGITQSPKYLFRKEGQNVTLSCEQNLNHDAMYWYRQDPGQGLRLIYYSQIVNDFQKGDIAEGYSVSREKKESFPLTVTSAQKNPTAFYLCASIQRGGGLEKLFFGSGTQLSVL.

The chain recombines TRBV7-3 with TRBJ2-2, with TRBD2 identical over 11 bases. The CDR3 loop spans 17 amino acids. J gave up 8 bases and V 5 bases, and 13 bases lay outside the gene matches. Germline CDR1 and CDR2: SGHTA and FQGTGA. The CDR3 region has the DNA TGTGCCAGCAGCCCCGACGTACTAGCGGGGGCGAAGGGGGAGCTGTTTTTT. Its translation is CASSPDVLAGAKGELFF.

The CDR3 here is CASSPPGTHYNEQFF. Here the CDR3 DNA reads TGTGCCAGCTCACCTCCCGGGACCCACTACAATGAGCAGTTCTTC. The genes are TRBV18 and TRBJ2-1; possibly TRBD1 or TRBD2 for D (5 bases each). Germline lookup yields CDR1 KGHSH and CDR2 LQKENI. The V end was cut by 3 bases, the J end by 3 bases, with 12 bases between. This CDR3 has 15 residues.

This clone was seen a few times. The rearrangement links TRBV12-3 or TRBV12-4 to TRBJ2-3, with a tentative D call TRBD2 (7 bases). The V end was cut by 8 bases, the J end by 8 bases, with 11 bases between. CDR3 length equals 11 residues. In nucleotides, the CDR3 is TGTGCCAGCTCCGGGGGGCTTACGCAGTATTTT. It specifies CASSGGLTQYF.

This chain joins TRBV2 and TRBJ1-1; tentatively, D is TRBD1 (5 bases). Trimming stripped 10 bases from V and 0 bases from J, with 15 bases between. CDR1 is SNHLY, CDR2 FYNNEI, per germline. This CDR3 is built from 14 residues. CDR3 DNA sequence: TGTGCCACCTGGGGCGACAGTATGAACACTGAAGCTTTCTTT. Translated: CATWGDSMNTEAFF.

The chain recombines TRBV9 with TRBJ2-1; D may match TRBD1 or TRBD2 (5 bases each). CDR1 and CDR2 (germline): SGDLS, YYNGEE. CDR3 length: 16 residues. Trimming removed 0 bases at V and 0 bases at J, with 10 bases between. Written as DNA, the CDR3 is TGTGCCAGCAGCGTAGGATGGGGGAGCTCCTACAATGAGCAGTTCTTC. Translated: CASSVGWGSSYNEQFF.

CDR3 protein: CASRKQGRNGYTF. CDR3 DNA sequence: TGTGCCAGCAGAAAACAGGGGAGGAATGGCTACACCTTC. The gene calls are TRBV12-3 or TRBV12-4 and TRBJ1-2, with 7 bases identical to TRBD1. The CDR3 runs 13 residues. V lost 6 bases to trimming and J lost 6 bases; unmatched junction nucleotides: 7.

The chain joins TRBV21-1 to TRBJ2-3. TRBV21-1 is a listed pseudogene. This CDR3 contains 14 residues. CDR3 coding DNA: TGTGCCAGCAGCAAACGGGCCCGCACAGATACGCAGTATTTT. Protein sequence: CASSKRARTDTQYF.

V and J are TRBV18 and TRBJ1-1; D gene unclear. CDR1 is KGHSH, CDR2 LQKENI, per germline. V was cut by 1 base and J by 0 bases, with 9 bases left in between. The CDR3 runs to 15 residues. The DNA of the CDR3 is TGTGCCAGCTCACCACTCTCGGTAATGAACACTGAAGCTTTCTTT. Amino acids: CASSPLSVMNTEAFF.